These 19 T cell receptor beta chains share one sample of origin, sequenced in a study of cytomegalovirus exposure and HLA in healthy donors. 13 Jbeta primers and 60 Vbeta primers were used for the PCR. Generated by immunoSEQ multiplex PCR, the TCRdb table keeps only in-frame clones and is missing some. The table has roughly 72,000 clones, around 77% seen once; the top ten hold around a fifth. The sequenced sample was PBMCs. The receptors come from a woman between 35 and 50 years old in good health and CMV-seropositive.

The chain couples TRBV6-5 to TRBJ2-5; 7 bases are shared with TRBD1. The CDR3 runs to 16 residues. The germline CDR1 and CDR2 sequences are MNHEY and SVGAGI. V lost 1 base, J lost 1 base, and 6 bases stayed unmatched. In nucleotides, the CDR3 is TGTGCCAGCAGTTACTTCCTTGGGACAGTCCAAGAGACCCAGTACTTC. Its protein product is CASSYFLGTVQETQYF.

V is TRBV30 and J is TRBJ2-7; 10 bases map to TRBD1. Looked up from germline, CDR1 is GTSNPN and CDR2 is SVGIG (reference sequence). This CDR3 is 15 amino acids long. Trimming took 1 base from V and 4 from J; bases not matched to a gene: 7. The CDR3 sequence: CAWSGRQGAWYEQYF. The CDR3 DNA sequence: TGTGCCTGGAGTGGTCGACAGGGGGCATGGTACGAGCAGTACTTC.

This clone was observed a handful of times. This CDR3 reads CSVEPDRGPFLGRETQYF. DNA for the CDR3: TGCAGCGTTGAGCCTGACAGGGGGCCTTTTTTAGGGCGAGAGACCCAGTACTTC. V is TRBV29-1 and J is TRBJ2-5; 10 bases align to TRBD1. The CDR3 is 18 residues long. With 3 bases clipped from V and 4 bases from J, the junction kept 17 bases outside the gene matches. Per germline, CDR1 SQVTM and CDR2 ANQGSEA.

This rearrangement joins TRBV5-1 to TRBJ1-1, with D unclear. Germline V gene lookup returns CDR1 SGHRS and CDR2 YFSETQ. Trimming removed 3 bases at V and 5 bases at J, with 14 bases between. The CDR3 consists of 14 residues. This CDR3 reads CASSSRGEETEAFF. In DNA, the CDR3 is TGCGCCAGCAGCTCGCGCGGGGAAGAGACTGAAGCTTTCTTT. The variable domain in full, with the rest retrieved from reference TRBV5-1 and TRBJ1-1, is KAGVTQTPRYLIKTRGQQVTLSCSPISGHRSVSWYQQTPGQGLQFLFEYFSETQRNKGNFPGRFSGRQFSNSRSEMNVSTLELGDSALYLCASSSRGEETEAFFGQGTRLTVV.

The V gene is TRBV2, the J gene TRBJ2-1; 8 bases agree with TRBD2. The CDR3 extends over 14 amino acids. The V gene end was trimmed by 6 bases and the J gene end by 9 bases; junction bases not matched to a gene: 10. The V gene's germline CDR1 is SNHLY and CDR2 FYNNEI. CDR3 amino acids: CASRAGGASSEQFF. CDR3 DNA: TGTGCCAGCAGGGCCGGGGGGGCCAGTAGTGAGCAGTTCTTC.

The chain is built from TRBV4-1 and TRBJ2-1; 10 nucleotides agree with TRBD2. This CDR3 has 15 amino acids. The germline V gene encodes CDR1 MGHRA and CDR2 YSYEKL. With V trimmed by 0 bases and J by 8 bases, 4 bases remained unmatched. CDR3: CASSQEGLAGDEQFF. CDR3 coding DNA: TGCGCCAGCAGCCAAGAAGGCCTAGCGGGAGATGAGCAGTTCTTC.

V gene TRBV13 combines with J gene TRBJ2-3; D possibly corresponds to TRBD2 (5 bases). The V gene's germline CDR1 is PRHDT and CDR2 FYEKMQ (reference sequence). Trimming left V 7 bases short and J 0 bases short, with 11 bases between. The CDR3 runs to 14 residues. CDR3 amino acids: CASTRGGSTDTQYF. Here the CDR3 DNA reads TGTGCCAGCACCCGAGGAGGAAGCACAGATACGCAGTATTTT.

The CDR3 reads CASSFGTGMYNEQFF. CDR3 sequence (DNA): TGCGCCAGCAGCTTCGGGACAGGGATGTACAATGAGCAGTTCTTC. The chain carries TRBV5-1 and TRBJ2-1, with 9 positions matching TRBD1. Losses at the gene ends were 2 bases for V and 4 bases for J; bases not matched to a gene: 4. Germline V gene data show CDR1 as SGHRS and CDR2 as YFSETQ. The CDR3 is 15 amino acids.

The genes are TRBV5-1 and TRBJ2-5, with 8 positions matching TRBD2. With 6 bases clipped from V and 13 bases from J, the junction kept 8 bases outside the gene matches. In germline, CDR1 is SGHRS, CDR2 YFSETQ. This CDR3 region has 11 residues. CDR3 DNA: TGCGCCAGCACCCAGGGACTAGTTTTGTACTTC. It yields the protein CASTQGLVLYF.

The gene calls are TRBV5-1 and TRBJ2-1; 10 nucleotides match TRBD1. CDR3 length equals 15 residues. Germline V lookup: CDR1 SGHRS, CDR2 YFSETQ. V lost 4 bases and J lost 4; bases outside the gene matches: 5. Here the CDR3 reads CASSMGQGTYNEQFF. The DNA for the CDR3 is TGCGCCAGCAGCATGGGACAGGGGACATACAATGAGCAGTTCTTC.

The V gene is TRBV5-1, the J gene TRBJ2-7; 9 nucleotides match TRBD1. CDR3 length: 14 residues. The V segment lost 4 bases and the J segment 2 bases; nucleotides outside the gene matches: 4. The V gene's germline CDR1 is SGHRS and CDR2 YFSETQ. CDR3 amino acids: CASSLWDRAYEQYF. DNA for the CDR3: TGCGCCAGCAGCCTATGGGACAGGGCCTACGAGCAGTACTTC.

The J gene is TRBJ2-2, the V gene TRBV5-1; possibly TRBD1 for D (6 bases). CDR3 length equals 18 residues. Per the germline V gene, CDR1 is SGHRS and CDR2 is YFSETQ. V was pared by 9 bases and J by 2 bases, with 26 bases between. The CDR3 reads CANKTGLLTGRNTGELFF. CDR3 in DNA: TGCGCCAACAAGACAGGACTCCTTACGGGGCGAAACACCGGGGAGCTGTTTTTT.

The rearrangement joins TRBV7-9 to TRBJ1-6; 8 bases align to TRBD1. The CDR3 consists of 14 residues. Germline CDR1 and CDR2: SEHNR and FQNEAQ (reference sequence). V shed 5 bases, J shed 7 bases, and the junction held 4 bases outside the gene matches. The CDR3 sequence is CASSRDRTNSPLHF. The CDR3 DNA reads as TGTGCCAGCAGCAGGGACAGGACAAATTCACCCCTCCACTTT.

The chain combines TRBV2 with TRBJ2-7; 8 nucleotides line up with TRBD1. Germline-derived CDR1 and CDR2 are SNHLY and FYNNEI. This CDR3 has 14 amino acids. V lost 1 base to trimming and J lost 2 bases; unmatched junction nucleotides: 1. The CDR3 here is CASSEEGQAYEQYF. The CDR3 bases are TGTGCCAGCAGTGAAGAGGGACAGGCCTACGAGCAGTACTTC.

This chain links TRBV2 with TRBJ1-2, with 9 positions matching TRBD1. Germline CDR1 SNHLY, CDR2 FYNNEI. The CDR3 is 14 amino acids. V gave up 7 bases and J gave up 2 bases; unmatched junction bases: 5. The CDR3 is CASTLTGGNYGYTF. The CDR3 nucleotides are TGTGCCAGCACTCTGACAGGGGGGAACTATGGCTACACCTTC.

This clone was detected once. The gene calls are TRBV18 and TRBJ2-3, with D perhaps TRBD2 (5 bases). Trimming shortened V by 2 bases and J by 2 bases, and 8 bases separated the two germline ends. Germline loops: CDR1 KGHSH, CDR2 LQKENI. This CDR3 spans 14 amino acids. CDR3 nucleotide sequence: TGTGCCAGCTCACCAGGGGAGACCACAGATACGCAGTATTTT. Its protein product is CASSPGETTDTQYF. The complete variable domain, with remaining parts taken from reference TRBV18 and TRBJ2-3, reads NAGVMQNPRHLVRRRGQEARLRCSPMKGHSHVYWYRQLPEEGLKFMVYLQKENIIDESGMPKERFSAEFPKEGPSILRIQQVVRGDSAAYFCASSPGETTDTQYFGPGTRLTVL.

A few counts support this clone. CDR3 DNA sequence: TGTGCCAGCAGCTTAGACGGGGGACACACTGAAGCTTTCTTT. Translation: CASSLDGGHTEAFF. V usage is TRBV7-2 and J usage is TRBJ1-1, with D perhaps TRBD1 (5 bases). The CDR3 contains 14 residues. Between the trimmed V and J ends, which lost 1 base and 3 bases, there was a span of 9 bases. Germline-derived CDR1 and CDR2 are SGHTA and FQGNSA.

V gene TRBV2 combines with J gene TRBJ1-5; D is perhaps TRBD1 (5 bases). The CDR3 covers 14 residues. The V and J ends lost 0 bases and 6 bases respectively, with 9 bases between them. Germline lookup yields CDR1 SNHLY and CDR2 FYNNEI. Here the CDR3 DNA reads TGTGCCAGCAGTGAAGCCTCGACAGCTCAGCCCCAGCATTTT. Translation: CASSEASTAQPQHF.

This clone was counted once. The chain couples TRBV6-1 to TRBJ2-7, with TRBD2 matching over 16 bases. CDR1 and CDR2 (germline): MNHNS, SASEGT. The CDR3 covers 14 residues. V dropped 9 bases and J dropped 7; count of bases not matched to a gene: 6. The CDR3 DNA reads as TGTGCCAGTGGGACTAGCGGGAGGGCGTTTGAGCAGTACTTC. Residues: CASGTSGRAFEQYF.